This T cell receptor (beta chain) was sequenced during a study of OX40 agonist ivuxolimab in advanced cancers. Study-level findings and limits: Patients with a partial response at 0.1-3.0 mg/kg had among the lowest clonal expansion. CD8+ T cells (on average) carried more expanded clones than CD4+ T cells. Specificity for antigen went undetermined in the expanded peripheral T cells.

Autoimmune disease history or systemic immunosuppression disqualified patients. Unmatched junction bases numbered 11, after V lost 6 bases and J lost 3 bases. The germline CDR1 and CDR2 sequences are MNHEY and SMNVEV (reference sequence). CDR3 size: 15 residues. TCRdb's copy holds only in-frame clones and misses some; the assay was immunoSEQ multiplex PCR. Of tens of thousands of clones detected, approximately 87% appear once; the ten largest clones hold less than 1%. With respect to this clone: What it binds is not known.

The chain links TRBV27 to TRBJ2-7, with 7 bases identical to TRBD2. The origin of this receptor is an adult with an advanced solid tumor such as melanoma, head and neck, liver or kidney cancer. The starting material was CD4+ or CD8+ T cells sorted from blood, obtained in a trial of the OX40 agonist ivuxolimab. The CDR3 DNA is TGTGCCAGCAGACCTACTGGGGGGGGGTTCTACGAGCAGTACTTC. It yields the protein CASRPTGGGFYEQYF.